This T cell receptor beta chain was documented in a study of cytomegalovirus exposure and HLA in healthy donors. Study results and limitations: By HLA locus, TCR association rates varied in a later analysis, with DRB1 showing the most and HLA-C the fewest. In a later analysis, TCR beta V- and J-gene trimming showed a link to a missense DCLRE1C variant.

The CDR3 totals 15 residues. J lost 8 bases, V lost 0 bases, and 9 bases had no gene match. CDR1 and CDR2 (germline): SGHDT, YYEEEE. In the PCR, 60 Vbeta and 13 Jbeta primers were used. Clones were sequenced by immunoSEQ multiplex PCR, and TCRdb holds only the in-frame ones, with some missing. The table shows 140,000 to 150,000 clones, with around three quarters occurring only once. In regard to this clone: Its antigen is as yet unknown.

The source of this sequence is a middle-aged woman in good health and CMV-seronegative. The sample comprised PBMCs. V is TRBV5-6 and J is TRBJ1-2; 8 bases are a match to TRBD1. The CDR3 spells CASSLVTDRVSGYTF. The CDR3 DNA reads TGTGCCAGCAGCTTGGTGACGGACAGGGTGTCGGGCTACACCTTC.